The next 8 T cell receptor beta chains were all read from a single sample in a study of shared clonotypes between healthy human individuals. Method: immunoSEQ multiplex PCR; TCRdb's copy keeps in-frame clones and lacks some. The repertoire holds approximately 1.5 million clones, with roughly 98% as singletons. Sequenced input: naive CD4+ T cells sorted from blood. Regarding subset: CD45RA+ positively selected. The receptors shown here come from a man aged 25-45 years in good health.

The chain carries TRBV7-2 and TRBJ2-7; 7 nucleotides agree with TRBD2. Trimming took 4 bases from V and 2 from J; bases not matched to a gene: 8. Germline assignment: CDR1 SGHTA and CDR2 FQGNSA. CDR3 length: 15 amino acids. The CDR3 reads CASSSGRVGAYEQYF. DNA for the CDR3: TGTGCCAGCAGCTCGGGGAGGGTAGGAGCCTACGAGCAGTACTTC.

The V gene is TRBV5-5, the J gene TRBJ2-1, with 14 positions matching TRBD2. The length of the CDR3 is 17 residues. Losses at the gene ends were 4 bases for V and 6 bases for J; bases not matched to a gene: 9. Per the germline V gene, CDR1 is SGHKS and CDR2 is YYEKEE (reference sequence). This CDR3 reads CASSRLAGGQTTNEQFF. In DNA, the CDR3 is TGTGCCAGCAGCCGACTAGCGGGAGGGCAAACTACCAATGAGCAGTTCTTC. Full variable domain (remainder filled in from reference TRBV5-5 and TRBJ2-1): DAGVTQSPTHLIKTRGQQVTLRCSPISGHKSVSWYQQVLGQGPQFIFQYYEKEERGRGNFPDRFSARQFPNYSSELNVNALLLGDSALYLCASSRLAGGQTTNEQFFGPGTRLTVL.

The chain recombines TRBV7-9 with TRBJ2-3; 12 positions match TRBD2. This CDR3 is 15 amino acids long. Trimming took 5 bases from V and 1 from J; bases not matched to a gene: 1. Germline CDR1 SEHNR, CDR2 FQNEAQ (reference sequence). The CDR3 DNA sequence: TGTGCCAGCAGCGCTAGCGGGAGGGGCACAGATACGCAGTATTTT. It codes for CASSASGRGTDTQYF.

This chain links TRBV18 with TRBJ1-3, with D unclear. This CDR3 region has 16 residues. Germline values: CDR1 KGHSH, CDR2 LQKENI. V shed 3 bases and J shed 0 bases, with 12 bases lying between them. Here the CDR3 reads CASSPTSLVSGNTIYF. CDR3 bases: TGTGCCAGCTCACCCACCTCGTTGGTCTCTGGAAACACCATATATTTT.

The rearrangement joins TRBV5-1 to TRBJ2-3; possibly TRBD1 or TRBD2 for D (5 bases each). Germline lookup yields CDR1 SGHRS and CDR2 YFSETQ. The CDR3 is 14 residues long. Trimming shortened V by 9 bases and J by 2 bases, and 16 bases separated the two germline ends. DNA of the CDR3: TGCGCCAACCCCAGGGACGGGGTCACAGATACGCAGTATTTT. Protein product: CANPRDGVTDTQYF.

The chain links TRBV9 to TRBJ1-5; 7 bases align to TRBD1. This CDR3 is built from 12 residues. J gave up 7 bases and V 4 bases, and 2 bases lay outside the gene matches. CDR1 is SGDLS, CDR2 YYNGEE, per germline. CDR3 DNA: TGTGCCAGCAGCCGGGGACAGCAGCCCCAGCATTTT. The encoded protein is CASSRGQQPQHF.

The V and J genes are TRBV7-8 and TRBJ2-7, with 10 bases lining up with TRBD2. Trimming took 8 bases from V and 1 from J; bases not matched to a gene: 8. CDR3 length equals 15 residues. The germline V gene encodes CDR1 SGHVS and CDR2 FQNEAQ. CDR3: CASAQREGTSYEQYF. The CDR3 region has the DNA TGTGCCAGCGCCCAGCGGGAGGGCACTTCCTACGAGCAGTACTTC.

Written as DNA, the CDR3 is TGTGCCAGCAGCTTAGACGGGCTGACCTACAATGAGCAGTTCTTC. Its translation is CASSLDGLTYNEQFF. The genes are TRBV7-6 and TRBJ2-1; no firm D call. The V gene's germline CDR1 is SGHVS and CDR2 FNYEAQ. The length of the CDR3 is 15 residues. The V and J ends lost 1 base and 2 bases respectively, with 9 bases between them.